What follows is one TCR beta chain and its context. Its antigen is still unknown. Profiled with immunoSEQ multiplex PCR; TCRdb holds only in-frame clones, not every one. The sample has about 130,000 clones; around 90% are singletons. The source of the sample is a study of T cell responses to AZD1222 COVID-19 vaccine. The CDR3 sequence is 14 residues long. Germline V gives CDR1 MNHEY, CDR2 SVGEGT. The V and J ends lost 2 bases and 5 bases, in that order; junction bases with no gene match: 2. Study-level results: Mapped onto spike, vaccine-associated CD4 TCRs spanned it and were dominant at 160-218 and 743-854. Without day 14 samples, only post-peak T cell repertoires were studied.

The TCR was taken from an adult in good health. The rearrangement joins TRBV6-2 or TRBV6-3 to TRBJ1-1; TRBD1 aligns across 10 bases. Sequences were derived from peripheral blood, sampled on day 0 of AZD1222 vaccination. CDR3 in DNA: TGTGCCAGCAGTTACGGGACAGGGGTTACTGAAGCTTTCTTT. Translating it yields CASSYGTGVTEAFF.